The T cell receptor beta chain under discussion was sequenced for a study of blood T cell repertoires in COVID-19. Across the study: COVID-19 samples, acute and convalescent, were from the United States, Italy and Spain. PBMCs, B-cell-depleted T cells, or T cells provided the cDNA or gDNA that made up the material.

As handled by the study authors: Estimates of nucleated cell counts were drawn from the amplification of reference gene primers. Profiling relied on immunoSEQ multiplex PCR, and the TCRdb table lists in-frame clones only, not all of them. That table furnishes V, J and clone size, whereas the DNA furnished D and trimming. The repertoire holds roughly 200,000 clones, with 65% to 85% as singletons. In germline, CDR1 is SGHRS, CDR2 YFSETQ. Trimming took 3 bases from V and 5 from J; bases not matched to a gene: 9. The CDR3 is made up of 15 amino acids. This sequence joins TRBV5-1 and TRBJ2-5; 8 nucleotides match TRBD2. Sample: peripheral blood. The TCR sequence derives from a man aged 45-60 years with active or convalescent COVID-19. CDR3 amino acids: CASSSGLAASETQYF. CDR3 in DNA: TGCGCCAGCAGCTCCGGACTAGCCGCATCGGAGACCCAGTACTTC.